This TCR beta chain was sequenced during a study of shared clonotypes between healthy human individuals. Findings and limits, study-wide: It was the few donors that limited the genetic and exposure-history diversity represented. The generation probabilities recorded for non-shared clonotypes fell below those of clonotypes shared by all four donors.

Participating donors were healthy, HIV-negative adults free of recent acute infections or vaccinations. Authors' data handling: With immunoSEQ giving junction-only sequences and no quality scores, filtering differed. Only in-frame clones appear in the TCRdb table, and some are missing; sequencing was by immunoSEQ multiplex PCR. That table is the source of V, J and clone size, and D and trimming were worked out from the DNA. The data show fewer than 2.5 million clones, with approximately 94% seen just once and around 0.37% held by the top ten. Germline assignment: CDR1 KGHSH and CDR2 LQKENI. The CDR3 spans 15 residues. Trimming took 4 bases from V and 7 from J, leaving 14 bases between them. With respect to this clone: Its antigen is undetermined.

The chain combines TRBV18 with TRBJ1-6; D is unresolved. The specimen was naive CD4+ T cells from PBMCs. Subset in this sample: CD45RA+ positively selected. This sequence was found in a man aged 18 to 35 in good health. Some clones in this sample may be carry-over from other donors' samples. CDR3 residues: CASSLDPFGNSPLHF. DNA of the CDR3: TGTGCCAGCTCACTTGACCCTTTTGGGAATTCACCCCTCCACTTT.